This TCR beta chain was obtained from a study of breast tumors, draining lymph nodes, adjacent tissues. Deletions cut 0 bases from V and 3 bases from J, with 6 bases between. Looked up from germline, CDR1 is MNHEY and CDR2 is SVGEGT. The CDR3 is made up of 13 amino acids. The lymph nodes were axillary draining lymph nodes from breast cancer patients. In TCRdb, the multiplex PCR reads were re-called with MiXCR into one record per CDR3 protein. Among 290,000 or so distinct CDR3 sequences listed, under 35% were seen once. Sequencing input: axillary lymph node tissue. The chain combines TRBV6-2 or TRBV6-3 with TRBJ2-7, with D tentatively TRBD2 (6 bases). This receptor was identified in a female donor with breast cancer. Some clones in this sample may be carry-over from other donors' samples. CDR3 nucleotides: TGTGCCAGCAGTTACTCGACTAGCTACGAGCAGTACTTC. This codes for CASSYSTSYEQYF.